The 12 T cell receptor beta chains in this list originate from one sample, sequenced in a study of blood T cell repertoires in COVID-19. The protocol was immunoSEQ multiplex PCR, while the TCRdb copy is restricted to in-frame clones and leaves out a portion. This sample yields approximately 290,000 clones, of which 91% are seen a single time; around 2.2% belongs to the top ten. The sequenced sample consisted of peripheral blood. Receptors were obtained from a woman aged 30 to 39 with COVID-19, enrolled during active disease.

V gene TRBV5-6 combines with J gene TRBJ1-2; D is perhaps TRBD1 (6 bases). Per the germline V gene, CDR1 is SGHDT and CDR2 is YYEEEE. Trimming removed 2 bases from V and 4 bases from J, with 9 bases in between. This CDR3 has 13 residues. DNA for the CDR3: TGTGCCAGCAGCTTTCCGGACAGCTATGGCTACACCTTC. This sequence encodes CASSFPDSYGYTF.

The chain links TRBV5-4 to TRBJ1-2; TRBD1 matches 7 bases. This CDR3 contains 15 residues. CDR1 SGHNT and CDR2 YYREEE come from the germline V gene (reference sequence). V dropped 4 bases and J dropped 0; count of bases not matched to a gene: 6. The CDR3 DNA follows: TGTGCCAGCAGCACCCCCAGGGGGGCTAACTATGGCTACACCTTC. Its protein product is CASSTPRGANYGYTF.

On this clone: The sample carries other DNA sequences with the same CDR3. J is TRBJ2-7 and V is TRBV19; TRBD1 agrees at 7 bases. This CDR3 comprises 14 residues. Germline assignment: CDR1 LNHDA and CDR2 SQIVND (reference sequence). V lost 4 bases, J lost 10 bases, and 13 bases stayed unmatched. This CDR3 reads CASSNGLRGPEQYF. The CDR3 DNA reads TGTGCCAGTAGTAATGGACTGAGGGGGCCGGAACAGTACTTC.

The chain combines TRBV19 with TRBJ2-5; D is undetermined. Germline loops: CDR1 LNHDA, CDR2 SQIVND (reference sequence). Trimming shortened V by 7 bases and J by 2 bases, and 14 bases separated the two germline ends. This CDR3 contains 14 residues. For the CDR3, the DNA is TGTGCCAGTAAAGGCTACGCCGGGCAAGAGACCCAGTACTTC. Its protein is CASKGYAGQETQYF. Filled out from reference TRBV19 and TRBJ2-5, the complete variable domain reads DGGITQSPKYLFRKEGQNVTLSCEQNLNHDAMYWYRQDPGQGLRLIYYSQIVNDFQKGDIAEGYSVSREKKESFPLTVTSAQKNPTAFYLCASKGYAGQETQYFGPGTRLLVL.

This clone was counted a few times. V gene TRBV19 combines with J gene TRBJ1-1; D gene ambiguous. Trimming removed 0 bases from V and 4 bases from J, with 9 bases in between. This CDR3 has 14 residues. Germline CDR1 and CDR2: LNHDA and SQIVND (reference sequence). CDR3 region: CASSIDPRVTEAFF. Written as DNA, the CDR3 is TGTGCCAGTAGTATAGATCCTCGGGTCACTGAAGCTTTCTTT.

V gene TRBV29-1 combines with J gene TRBJ2-7, with TRBD1 matching 7 bases. This CDR3 comprises 12 residues. The germline V gene has CDR1 SQVTM and CDR2 ANQGSEA. V was pared by 6 bases and J by 2 bases, with 4 bases of the junction left unmatched. The CDR3 is CSVNRGTYEQYF. CDR3 in DNA: TGCAGCGTCAACAGGGGAACCTACGAGCAGTACTTC.

The rearrangement joins TRBV19 to TRBJ1-5, with 8 bases matching TRBD1. Losses at the gene ends were 7 bases for V and 6 bases for J; bases not matched to a gene: 8. The CDR3 runs 14 residues. In germline, CDR1 is LNHDA, CDR2 SQIVND (reference sequence). The CDR3 DNA is TGTGCCAGTACAACAGGGGGATGGGGTCAGCCCCAGCATTTT. Protein sequence: CASTTGGWGQPQHF.

This clone was seen a few times. J is TRBJ2-7 and V is TRBV27; 12 bases map to TRBD2. Germline V gene data show CDR1 as MNHEY and CDR2 as SMNVEV (reference sequence). The length of the CDR3 is 15 residues. The V segment lost 5 bases and the J segment 4 bases; nucleotides outside the gene matches: 6. The chain's CDR3 is CASSLKLAGGYEQYF. In nucleotides, the CDR3 is TGTGCCAGCAGTCTAAAACTAGCGGGGGGATACGAGCAGTACTTC.

V and J are TRBV7-9 and TRBJ1-2, with a weak D call TRBD1 (5 bases). Germline CDR1 is SEHNR and CDR2 is FQNEAQ (reference sequence). The CDR3 is 14 amino acids. V lost 4 bases and J 3 bases, leaving 12 bases between the germline ends. The CDR3 nucleotides are TGTGCCAGCAGCTCTCGTACAGGAGACTATGGCTACACCTTC. It encodes CASSSRTGDYGYTF.

This chain links TRBV30 with TRBJ1-6; perhaps TRBD1 as D (5 bases). Per the germline V gene, CDR1 is GTSNPN and CDR2 is SVGIG (reference sequence). The CDR3 runs to 15 residues. V lost 4 bases, J lost 7 bases, and 17 bases lay in between. The CDR3 DNA reads as TGTGCCTGGATGAGGGGAGGGGTGGGAAATTCACCCCTCCACTTT. It translates to CAWMRGGVGNSPLHF.

The chain couples TRBV7-8 to TRBJ2-2; tentatively, D is TRBD2 (7 bases). The CDR3 is 14 amino acids. V was cut by 3 bases and J by 5 bases, with 10 bases left in between. Per the germline V gene, CDR1 is SGHVS and CDR2 is FQNEAQ. CDR3 in amino acids: CASSFGGHTGELFF. For the CDR3, the DNA is TGTGCCAGCAGCTTCGGGGGGCATACCGGGGAGCTGTTTTTT.

The gene calls are TRBV6-1 and TRBJ1-4, with D maybe TRBD1 (6 bases). Deletions cut 0 bases from V and 8 bases from J, with 10 bases between. The CDR3 consists of 14 residues. Germline V lookup: CDR1 MNHNS, CDR2 SASEGT. The CDR3 spells CASSEAGAREKLFF. The CDR3 DNA is TGTGCCAGCAGTGAAGCGGGGGCGCGAGAAAAACTGTTTTTT.